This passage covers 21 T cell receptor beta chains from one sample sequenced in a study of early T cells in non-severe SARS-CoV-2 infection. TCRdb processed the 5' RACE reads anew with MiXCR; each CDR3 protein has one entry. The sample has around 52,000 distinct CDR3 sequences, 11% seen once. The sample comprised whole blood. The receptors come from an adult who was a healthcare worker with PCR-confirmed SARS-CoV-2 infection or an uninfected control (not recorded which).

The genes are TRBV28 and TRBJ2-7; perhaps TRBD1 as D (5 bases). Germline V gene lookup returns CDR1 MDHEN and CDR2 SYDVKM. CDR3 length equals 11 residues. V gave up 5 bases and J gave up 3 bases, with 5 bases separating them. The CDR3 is CASSRGYEQYF. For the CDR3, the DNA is TGTGCCAGCAGTAGGGGCTACGAGCAGTACTTC.

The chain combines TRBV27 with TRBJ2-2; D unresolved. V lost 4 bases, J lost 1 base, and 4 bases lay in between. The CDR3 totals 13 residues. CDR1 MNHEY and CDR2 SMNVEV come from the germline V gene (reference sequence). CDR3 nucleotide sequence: TGTGCCAGCAGTTGGAAGAACACCGGGGAGCTGTTTTTT. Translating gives CASSWKNTGELFF.

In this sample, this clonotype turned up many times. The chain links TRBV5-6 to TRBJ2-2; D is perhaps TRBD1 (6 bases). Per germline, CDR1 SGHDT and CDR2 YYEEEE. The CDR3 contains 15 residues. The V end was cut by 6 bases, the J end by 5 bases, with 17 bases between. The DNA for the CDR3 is TGTGCCAGCAATAGGGGAACAGGGCGGACCGGGGAGCTGTTTTTT. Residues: CASNRGTGRTGELFF.

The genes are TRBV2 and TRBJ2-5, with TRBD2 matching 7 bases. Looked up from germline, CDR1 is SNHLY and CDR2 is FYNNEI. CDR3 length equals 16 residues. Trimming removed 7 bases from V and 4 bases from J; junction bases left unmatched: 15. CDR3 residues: CASIGRGYLPRETQYF. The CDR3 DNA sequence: TGTGCCAGCATTGGGCGGGGGTACCTTCCCAGAGAGACCCAGTACTTC. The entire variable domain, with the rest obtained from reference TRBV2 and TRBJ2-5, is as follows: EPEVTQTPSHQVTQMGQEVILRCVPISNHLYFYWYRQILGQKVEFLVSFYNNEISEKSEIFDDQFSVERPDGSNFTLKIRSTKLEDSAMYFCASIGRGYLPRETQYFGPGTRLLVL.

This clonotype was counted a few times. The CDR3 sequence is CSVGGGGELFF. The DNA for the CDR3 is TGCAGCGTTGGGGGCGGCGGGGAGCTGTTTTTT. The chain employs TRBV29-1 and TRBJ2-2; TRBD1 might be the D (5 bases). The germline CDR1 and CDR2 sequences are SQVTM and ANQGSEA. There are 11 residues in the CDR3. V lost 4 bases and J 7 bases, leaving 7 bases between the germline ends.

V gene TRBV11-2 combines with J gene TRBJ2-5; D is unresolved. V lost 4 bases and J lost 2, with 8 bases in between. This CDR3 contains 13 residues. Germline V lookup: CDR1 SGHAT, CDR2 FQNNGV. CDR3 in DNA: TGTGCCAGCAGCTCCCCTCGTCAAGAGACCCAGTACTTC. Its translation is CASSSPRQETQYF.

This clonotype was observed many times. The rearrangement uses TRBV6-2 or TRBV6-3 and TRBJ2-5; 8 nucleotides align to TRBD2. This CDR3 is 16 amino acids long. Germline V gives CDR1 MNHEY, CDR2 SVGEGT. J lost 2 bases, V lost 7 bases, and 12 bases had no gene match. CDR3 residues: CASTPVGGAKQETQYF. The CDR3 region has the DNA TGTGCCAGCACCCCCGTCGGGGGGGCGAAACAAGAGACCCAGTACTTC.

The CDR3 coding sequence is TGTGCCAGCAGTTTATGGGCGGTGGGGGCCGGTAATGAGCAGTTCTTC. Residues: CASSLWAVGAGNEQFF. The chain has TRBV28 and TRBJ2-1; weak D call: TRBD1 (6 bases). Germline loops: CDR1 MDHEN, CDR2 SYDVKM. This CDR3 is 16 amino acids long. V lost 0 bases, J lost 7 bases, and 16 bases lay in between.

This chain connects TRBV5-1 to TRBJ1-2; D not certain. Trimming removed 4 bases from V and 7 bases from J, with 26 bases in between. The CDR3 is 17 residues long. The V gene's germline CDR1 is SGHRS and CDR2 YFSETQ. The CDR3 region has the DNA TGCGCCAGCAGCACCGTTCAGGTTCCCGGAAAGAAGTCTGGCTACACCTTC. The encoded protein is CASSTVQVPGKKSGYTF.

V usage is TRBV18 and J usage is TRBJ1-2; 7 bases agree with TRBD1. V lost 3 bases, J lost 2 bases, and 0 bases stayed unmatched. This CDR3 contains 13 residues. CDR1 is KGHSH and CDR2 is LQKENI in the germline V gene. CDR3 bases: TGTGCCAGCTCACCGGGACAGAACTATGGCTACACCTTC. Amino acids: CASSPGQNYGYTF.

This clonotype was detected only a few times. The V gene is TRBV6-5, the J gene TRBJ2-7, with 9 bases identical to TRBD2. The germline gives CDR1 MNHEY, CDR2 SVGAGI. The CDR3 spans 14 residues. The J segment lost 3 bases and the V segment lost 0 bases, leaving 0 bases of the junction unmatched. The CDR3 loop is CASSYSAGGYEQYF. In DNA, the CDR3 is TGTGCCAGCAGTTACTCAGCGGGAGGCTACGAGCAGTACTTC.

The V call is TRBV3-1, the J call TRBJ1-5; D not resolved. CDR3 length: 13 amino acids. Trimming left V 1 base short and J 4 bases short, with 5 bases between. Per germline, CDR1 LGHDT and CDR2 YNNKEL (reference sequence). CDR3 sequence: CASSQGPNQPQHF. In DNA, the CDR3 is TGTGCCAGCAGCCAAGGTCCGAATCAGCCCCAGCATTTT.

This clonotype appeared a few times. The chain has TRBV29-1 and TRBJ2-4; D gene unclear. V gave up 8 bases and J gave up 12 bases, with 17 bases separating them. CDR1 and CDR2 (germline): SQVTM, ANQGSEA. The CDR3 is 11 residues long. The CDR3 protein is CSSSHQEHQYF. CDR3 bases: TGCAGCTCCTCCCACCAGGAACATCAGTACTTC.

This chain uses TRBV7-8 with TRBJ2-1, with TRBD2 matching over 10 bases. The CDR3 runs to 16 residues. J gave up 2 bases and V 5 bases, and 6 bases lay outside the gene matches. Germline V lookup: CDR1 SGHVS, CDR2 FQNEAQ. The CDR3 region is CASSPRTSGTYNEQFF. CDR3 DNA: TGTGCCAGCAGCCCGAGGACTAGCGGTACCTACAATGAGCAGTTCTTC.

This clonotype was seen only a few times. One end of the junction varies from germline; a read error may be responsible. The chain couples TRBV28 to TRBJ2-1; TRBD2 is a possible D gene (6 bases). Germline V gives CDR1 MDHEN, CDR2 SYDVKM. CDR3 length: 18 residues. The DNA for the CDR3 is TGTGCCAGCAGCTTATCCCCCGGGAGATCGATGGGCCACAATGAGCAGTTCTTC. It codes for CASSLSPGRSMGHNEQFF.

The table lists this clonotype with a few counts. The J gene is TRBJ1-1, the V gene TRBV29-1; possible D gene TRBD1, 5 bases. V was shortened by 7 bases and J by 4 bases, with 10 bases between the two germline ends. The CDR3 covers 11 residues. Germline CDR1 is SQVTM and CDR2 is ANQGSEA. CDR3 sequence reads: CSGGRITEAFF. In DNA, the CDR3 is TGCAGCGGGGGACGGATCACTGAAGCTTTCTTT.

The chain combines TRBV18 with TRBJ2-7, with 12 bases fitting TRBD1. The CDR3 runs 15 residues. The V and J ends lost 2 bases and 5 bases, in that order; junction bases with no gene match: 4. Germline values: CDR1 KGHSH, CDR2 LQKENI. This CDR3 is CASSPGTGGRDEQYF. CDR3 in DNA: TGTGCCAGCTCACCAGGGACAGGGGGCAGAGACGAGCAGTACTTC. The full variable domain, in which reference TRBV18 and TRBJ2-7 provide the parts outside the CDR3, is NAGVMQNPRHLVRRRGQEARLRCSPMKGHSHVYWYRQLPEEGLKFMVYLQKENIIDESGMPKERFSAEFPKEGPSILRIQQVVRGDSAAYFCASSPGTGGRDEQYFGPGTRLTVT.

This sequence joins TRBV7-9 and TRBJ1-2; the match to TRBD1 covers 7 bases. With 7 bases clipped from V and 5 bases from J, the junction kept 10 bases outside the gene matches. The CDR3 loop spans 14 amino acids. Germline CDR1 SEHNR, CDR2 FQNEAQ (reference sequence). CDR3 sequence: CASNKGAEEYGYTF. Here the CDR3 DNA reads TGTGCCAGCAACAAGGGGGCTGAAGAGTATGGCTACACCTTC.

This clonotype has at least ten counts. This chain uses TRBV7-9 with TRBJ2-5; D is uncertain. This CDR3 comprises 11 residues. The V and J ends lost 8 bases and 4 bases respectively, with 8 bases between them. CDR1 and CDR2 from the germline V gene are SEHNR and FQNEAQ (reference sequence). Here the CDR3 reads CASVSRETQYF. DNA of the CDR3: TGTGCCAGCGTCAGTAGAGAGACCCAGTACTTC.

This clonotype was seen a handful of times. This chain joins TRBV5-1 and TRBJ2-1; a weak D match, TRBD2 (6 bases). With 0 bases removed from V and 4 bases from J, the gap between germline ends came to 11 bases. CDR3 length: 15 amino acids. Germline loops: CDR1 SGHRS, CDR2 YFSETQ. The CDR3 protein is CASSLDSGEYNEQFF. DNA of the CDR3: TGCGCCAGCAGCTTGGACTCGGGGGAGTACAATGAGCAGTTCTTC. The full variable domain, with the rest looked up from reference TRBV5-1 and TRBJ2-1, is KAGVTQTPRYLIKTRGQQVTLSCSPISGHRSVSWYQQTPGQGLQFLFEYFSETQRNKGNFPGRFSGRQFSNSRSEMNVSTLELGDSALYLCASSLDSGEYNEQFFGPGTRLTVL.

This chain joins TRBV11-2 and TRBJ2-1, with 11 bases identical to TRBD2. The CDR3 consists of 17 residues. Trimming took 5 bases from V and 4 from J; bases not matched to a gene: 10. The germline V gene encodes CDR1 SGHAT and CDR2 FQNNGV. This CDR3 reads CASSPEGGLAAYNEQFF. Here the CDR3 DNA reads TGTGCCAGCAGCCCAGAGGGGGGACTAGCGGCTTACAATGAGCAGTTCTTC.